The 11 T cell receptor beta chains below come from one sample, sequenced in a study of shared clonotypes between healthy human individuals. Some clones are missing from TCRdb's copy, which holds only in-frame ones; the method was immunoSEQ multiplex PCR. The table has approximately 2.5 million clones, around nine tenths seen once. The sequenced sample was naive CD4+ T cells sorted from blood. Described subset: CD45RA+ positively selected. These receptors were taken from a man younger than 30 in good health.

This clone has a single count. V gene TRBV10-3 combines with J gene TRBJ1-1, with a weak D call TRBD1 (5 bases). Germline-derived CDR1 and CDR2 are ENHRY and SYGVKD. The CDR3 totals 17 residues. The V gene lost 2 bases and the J gene lost 5 bases, with 21 bases spanning the gap. CDR3 coding DNA: TGTGCCATCAGTGAGCCGACCTACGGGACGGGGAAAACTGAAGCTTTCTTT. It translates to CAISEPTYGTGKTEAFF.

The V call is TRBV7-2, the J call TRBJ1-2, with 8 bases matching TRBD1. V shed 1 base, J shed 5 bases, and the junction held 6 bases outside the gene matches. Germline CDR1 SGHTA, CDR2 FQGNSA. The CDR3 runs to 15 residues. This chain's CDR3 is CASSLEAGGLYGYTF. CDR3 DNA sequence: TGTGCCAGCAGCTTAGAGGCAGGGGGCCTGTATGGCTACACCTTC.

In its sample, this clone was seen once. The chain carries TRBV10-3 and TRBJ2-5, with D tentatively TRBD1 or TRBD2 (6 bases each). CDR3 length: 12 amino acids. Trimming removed 0 bases from V and 11 bases from J, with 10 bases in between. Germline V gene lookup returns CDR1 ENHRY and CDR2 SYGVKD. The CDR3 is CAISESEGGQYF. The CDR3, as DNA: TGTGCCATCAGTGAGTCAGAGGGGGGACAGTACTTC.

V usage is TRBV9 and J usage is TRBJ2-2, with 8 bases identical to TRBD2. In germline, CDR1 is SGDLS, CDR2 YYNGEE. This CDR3 spans 15 amino acids. Trimming removed 3 bases from V and 8 bases from J; junction bases left unmatched: 9. The CDR3 nucleotides are TGTGCCAGCAGCGACGGGACTAGGGCGATAGGGGAGCTGTTTTTT. This codes for CASSDGTRAIGELFF.

V and J are TRBV19 and TRBJ2-2; TRBD1 matches 9 bases. Trimming took 9 bases from V and 5 from J; bases not matched to a gene: 4. There are 13 residues in the CDR3. Germline V lookup: CDR1 LNHDA, CDR2 SQIVND (reference sequence). In DNA, the CDR3 is TGTGCCAGCGGAGACAGGGGGACCGGGGAGCTGTTTTTT. Amino acid sequence: CASGDRGTGELFF.

This sequence joins TRBV7-9 and TRBJ2-1; TRBD2 agrees at 8 bases. Germline V gene data show CDR1 as SEHNR and CDR2 as FQNEAQ (reference sequence). The CDR3 is 15 amino acids. The J segment lost 2 bases and the V segment lost 5 bases, leaving 5 bases of the junction unmatched. The CDR3: CASSPGLGAYNEQFF. CDR3 DNA: TGTGCCAGCAGCCCGGGACTAGGAGCCTACAATGAGCAGTTCTTC.

J is TRBJ1-6 and V is TRBV5-1; D not certain. V was pared by 0 bases and J by 7 bases, with 11 bases between. CDR1 and CDR2 from the germline V gene are SGHRS and YFSETQ. The CDR3 sequence is 15 residues long. This chain's CDR3 is CASSLDPSGNSPLHF. CDR3 DNA sequence: TGCGCCAGCAGCTTGGACCCAAGCGGAAATTCACCCCTCCACTTT.

The chain couples TRBV6-5 to TRBJ2-7, with 10 positions matching TRBD1. Trimming at V came to 1 base and at J to 4 bases, leaving 4 bases not matched to a gene. This CDR3 is 15 amino acids long. CDR1 MNHEY and CDR2 SVGAGI come from the germline V gene. The CDR3 region has the DNA TGTGCCAGCAGTTACTTGGGACAGGGGAGGTACGAGCAGTACTTC. Its protein product is CASSYLGQGRYEQYF.

The chain is built from TRBV10-2 and TRBJ2-2; TRBD2 might be the D (6 bases). Trimming took 6 bases from V and 2 from J, leaving 19 bases between them. Germline V gene data show CDR1 as WSHSY and CDR2 as SAAADI. This CDR3 is built from 17 residues. CDR3 loop: CASREERGIGNTGELFF. The CDR3 nucleotides read TGCGCCAGCAGGGAAGAACGGGGGATTGGAAACACCGGGGAGCTGTTTTTT.

The chain has TRBV19 and TRBJ1-3, with D possibly TRBD1 on 5 matching bases. Trimming shortened V by 3 bases and J by 4 bases, and 22 bases separated the two germline ends. Germline CDR1 is LNHDA and CDR2 is SQIVND (reference sequence). The CDR3 sequence is 18 residues long. DNA for the CDR3: TGTGCCAGTAGTATTTATCTGGCGGGAAGGGGCTCCGGAAACACCATATATTTT. Translation: CASSIYLAGRGSGNTIYF.

This clone was recorded only once. V usage is TRBV28 and J usage is TRBJ1-1; D remains unclear. This CDR3 has 18 residues. The germline V gene encodes CDR1 MDHEN and CDR2 SYDVKM. V gave up 3 bases and J gave up 0 bases, with 20 bases separating them. The DNA of the CDR3 is TGTGCCAGCAGTTTCGGGATGGGAGGGCCGGGGTTGAACACTGAAGCTTTCTTT. It yields the protein CASSFGMGGPGLNTEAFF.